This T cell receptor (beta chain) appears in the sequencing data of a study of blood T cell repertoires in COVID-19 (TCRdb year 2020). Background on the whole study: Samples from collaborators originated in the United States, Italy and Spain and spanned both the acute and convalescent phases of COVID-19. The dataset comprised deeply sampled blood TCRbeta repertoires from subjects exposed to, actively infected with, or recovered from COVID-19. The sample metadata nearly always contained a de-identified subject ID, COVID-19 status, age in years and sex. Samples came from the ongoing ImmuneRACE study (first 160 participants) plus 1,254 subjects from 6 global collaborators. The prospective study material was composed of cDNA or gDNA derived from T cells, B-cell-depleted T cells, or PBMCs. The repertoires were released in a freely available public database intended as a resource for research on the immune response to SARS-CoV-2. HLA class I and class II types, where available, came from metadata supplied by the sample provider rather than from assay-based typing.

As concerns this clone: Its antigen remains undetermined. There are no base qualities to consult, and no much larger clone falls within one base.

The collaborating institutions used their own protocols to collect whole blood in K2EDTA tubes. For TCRbeta analysis, collaborator samples were shipped as frozen whole blood, as isolated PBMCs, or as DNA extracted from either sample type. V is clipped by 4 bases and J by 2 bases, and the sequence between their germline boundaries is 8 bases long. The germline V gene (reference sequence) supplies CDR1 SEHNR and CDR2 FQNEAQ. The CDR3 runs 13 amino acids, cysteine and phenylalanine included. The read is trimmed to its CDR3 DNA, 39 bases read in frame from base 1. The immunoSEQ Assay, a bias-controlled multiplex PCR, was used to amplify TCRbeta CDR3 regions from genomic DNA. Turning to the authors' computational methods: Within the assay, amplification of reference gene primers was used to estimate how many nucleated cells each sample contained. To quantify the absolute abundance of each unique TCRbeta CDR3 rearrangement, sequence reads were collapsed and filtered. Productive Simpson clonality was computed per sample as the square root of Simpson's diversity index over productive rearrangements. TCRdb provides this immuneACCESS table in a form limited to in-frame rearrangements. Some clones are lacking; in checked studies, under half of them reflect an unresolved V gene, and why the rest are absent is not known. The V and J calls and the clone size are those of that table, but D and trimming were determined from the DNA. In this sample the table shows about 73,000 clones, approximately 82% of which occur a single time. Around 5% of the sample is in the top ten clones.

On the study overall, not on this receptor specifically: How much clinical and demographic metadata was included differed by source and by participant, and the metadata was provided uncurated.

The rearrangement combines TRBV7-9 with TRBJ2-5; D gene: possibly TRBD2, on 5 matching bases. The TCR originated in a man aged 50 to 59 with active COVID-19. Sequencing input: peripheral blood. For the CDR3, the sequence is CASSWRPQETQYF. The DNA sequence follows: TGTGCCAGCAGCTGGAGGCCTCAAGAGACCCAGTACTTC.